Listed below are T cell receptor beta chains from one sample, sequenced in a study of T cell repertoires in cytomegalovirus infection. TCRdb re-called the reads through MiXCR, storing one row per CDR3 protein. The sample has approximately 100,000 distinct CDR3 sequences; 42% are singletons. The antigens of these receptors remain unknown. The material was CD8+ T cells from cultured PBMCs, obtained from culture after CMV antigen stimulation. These receptors were taken from a human donor in good health (CMV status not recorded). Some clones in this sample may be carry-over from other donors' samples. CDR3s include the opening cysteine and the closing phenylalanine or tryptophan. A D gene is named only where the DNA matches it firmly. Some rows mark clone size as missing; the rest say once, few, many or name a class of expanded clone.

j_gene	d_gene	abundance	v_gene	CDR3aa	CDR3nt
TRBJ2-7	.	few	TRBV11-2	CASSPSPLYEQYF	TGTGCCAGCAGCCCCTCCCCATTATACGAGCAGTACTTC
TRBJ2-7	.	many	TRBV4-1	CASSHGEGDYEQYF	TGCGCCAGCAGCCATGGGGAAGGAGACTACGAGCAGTACTTC
TRBJ2-7	.	.	TRBV6-1	CASKTLRGPNESYEQYF	TGTGCCAGCAAGACCCTTCGGGGGCCCAACGAAAGCTACGAGCAGTACTTC
TRBJ1-6	.	.	TRBV4-1	CASSPTGLSYNSPLHF	TGTGCCAGCAGCCCAACAGGGTTGTCCTATAATTCACCCCTCCACTTT
TRBJ2-7	.	.	TRBV9	CASTKGPELSYEQYF	TGTGCCAGCACCAAGGGGCCTGAACTCTCCTACGAGCAGTACTTC
TRBJ2-1	.	many	TRBV15	CATSRVVGNEQFF	TGTGCCACCAGCAGAGTGGTGGGGAATGAGCAGTTCTTC
TRBJ2-1	.	.	TRBV11-2	CASSLVGGRGEQFF	TGTGCCAGCAGCTTAGTAGGCGGAAGAGGGGAGCAGTTCTTC
TRBJ2-7	.	.	TRBV5-4	CASSLQASYEQYF	TGTGCCAGCAGCTTACAGGCTTCCTACGAGCAGTACTTC
TRBJ1-2	.	few	TRBV7-2	CASSSDGYGYTF	TGTGCCAGCAGCTCCGACGGCTATGGCTACACCTTC
TRBJ1-1	.	.	TRBV9	CASSEGTEAFF	TGTGCCAGCAGCGAGGGCACTGAAGCTTTCTTT
TRBJ1-3	.	few	TRBV13	CASSLEGNTIYF	TGTGCCAGCAGCTTAGAAGGAAACACCATATATTTT
TRBJ1-6	.	.	TRBV27	CASSLRMNSPLHF	TGTGCCAGCAGTTTACGCATGAATTCACCCCTCCACTTT
TRBJ1-6	.	.	TRBV28	CASSYGQAPLHF	TGTGCCAGCAGTTACGGACAAGCTCCCCTCCACTTT
TRBJ1-6	.	.	TRBV27	CASSLGGSPLHF	TGTGCCAGCAGTTTAGGGGGATCACCCCTCCACTTT
TRBJ2-2	.	.	TRBV7-8	CASSSPRGATGELFF	TGTGCCAGCAGCTCCCCACGGGGGGCGACCGGGGAGCTGTTTTTT
TRBJ2-1	.	few	TRBV29-1	CSVEELANEQFF	TGCAGCGTTGAAGAACTAGCAAATGAGCAGTTCTTC
TRBJ1-2	TRBD1	.	TRBV5-1	CASSYGQANYGYTF	TGCGCCAGCAGCTACGGACAGGCTAACTATGGCTACACCTTC
TRBJ2-5	TRBD2	many	TRBV7-2	CASSLPGLGRETQYF	TGTGCCAGCAGCTTACCGGGACTAGGTCGGGAGACCCAGTACTTC
TRBJ1-1	.	few	TRBV12-3/TRBV12-4	CASSSPGNTEAFF	TGTGCCAGCAGCTCCCCAGGGAACACTGAAGCTTTCTTT
TRBJ1-1	.	few	TRBV19	CASSPIGRSTNTEAFF	TGTGCCAGTAGTCCCATCGGACGAAGCACTAACACTGAAGCTTTCTTT
TRBJ2-7	TRBD2	.	TRBV2	CASISGGYTYEQYF	TGTGCCAGCATCAGCGGGGGATATACCTACGAGCAGTACTTC
TRBJ2-3	.	few	TRBV7-6	CASSLAGGAEPRDTQYF	TGTGCCAGCAGCTTAGCAGGGGGAGCGGAGCCCCGGGATACGCAGTATTTT
TRBJ1-2	.	.	TRBV7-9	CASSPTPAGVGYGYTF	TGTGCCAGCAGCCCAACGCCCGCCGGAGTTGGCTATGGCTACACCTTC
TRBJ2-1	TRBD1	.	TRBV7-4	CASSLEGAGEQFF	TGTGCCAGCAGCTTAGAGGGGGCAGGTGAGCAGTTCTTC
TRBJ2-3	TRBD2	many	TRBV10-3	CAIKGVASGDQLNTQYF	TGTGCCATCAAAGGAGTGGCTAGCGGCGACCAACTGAATACGCAGTATTTT
TRBJ2-2	.	many	TRBV3-1	CASSQEAGPNTGELFF	TGTGCCAGCAGCCAAGAGGCAGGGCCCAACACCGGGGAGCTGTTTTTT
TRBJ2-1	.	.	TRBV7-6	CASRAPGGSSYNEQFF	TGTGCCAGCAGAGCCCCAGGGGGGAGCTCCTACAATGAGCAGTTCTTC
TRBJ2-7	.	few	TRBV11-1	CASSFGVSYEQYF	TGTGCCAGCAGCTTTGGGGTCTCCTACGAGCAGTACTTC
TRBJ2-5	TRBD2	few	TRBV2	CASSFSGGLLETQYF	TGTGCCAGCAGTTTTAGCGGGGGGCTTCTGGAGACCCAGTACTTC
TRBJ1-2	.	.	TRBV12-3/TRBV12-4	CASSPLGGHRYGYTF	TGTGCCAGCAGCCCTCTGGGGGGTCATCGGTATGGCTACACCTTC
TRBJ2-5	TRBD2	.	TRBV24-1	CATSDLGTSEETQYF	TGTGCCACCAGTGATTTGGGGACTAGCGAAGAGACCCAGTACTTC
TRBJ1-2	TRBD1	.	TRBV27	CASSPHPGGASYGYTF	TGTGCCAGCAGTCCCCACCCAGGGGGCGCCAGCTATGGCTACACCTTC